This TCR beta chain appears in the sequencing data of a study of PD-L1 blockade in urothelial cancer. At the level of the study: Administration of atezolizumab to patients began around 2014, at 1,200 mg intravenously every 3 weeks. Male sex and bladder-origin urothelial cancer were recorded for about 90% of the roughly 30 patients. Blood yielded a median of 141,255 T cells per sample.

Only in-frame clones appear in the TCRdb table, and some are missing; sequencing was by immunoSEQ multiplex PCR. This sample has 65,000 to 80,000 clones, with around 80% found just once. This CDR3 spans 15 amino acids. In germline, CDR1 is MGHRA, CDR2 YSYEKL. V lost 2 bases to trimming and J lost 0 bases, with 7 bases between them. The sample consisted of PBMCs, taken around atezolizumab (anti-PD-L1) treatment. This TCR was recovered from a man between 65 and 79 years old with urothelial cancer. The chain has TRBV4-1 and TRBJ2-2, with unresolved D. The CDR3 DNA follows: TGCGCCAGCAGCCAACTAGTTACGAACACCGGGGAGCTGTTTTTT. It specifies CASSQLVTNTGELFF.